This TCR beta chain is drawn from a study of CD8 T cells in Susac syndrome. This clonotype was observed a single time. CD8+ and CD4+ T cells from blood underwent TCR beta sequencing. TEMRA cells were FACS-enriched, while CD8+ and CD4+ T cells were negatively isolated. A quantity of roughly 0.5 to 1 ug RNA underwent reverse transcription using random hexamers. TCRdb recomputed calls from the immunoSEQ multiplex PCR reads with MiXCR, one row per CDR3 protein. The data hold 250,000 or so distinct CDR3 sequences, with approximately 92% observed a single time. Deletions cut 5 bases from V and 8 bases from J, with 18 bases between. The CDR3 loop spans 13 amino acids. Germline values: CDR1 SQVTM, CDR2 ANQGSEA.

The chain uses TRBV29-1 and TRBJ1-2; D gene uncertain. The receptor was isolated from a human donor with multiple sclerosis. The source material was CD4+ T cells from PBMCs. CDR3 in amino acids: CSVTTAVVGGYTF. The CDR3 DNA follows: TGCAGCGTTACGACGGCCGTCGTGGGGGGCTACACCTTC.